One sample yielded the 22 T cell receptor beta chains listed below, sequenced in a study of regulatory T cells in long-lasting Graves disease. CDR3-region Arm-PCR and iRepertoire HTBI primers produced the TCR beta libraries. TCRdb recomputed calls from the multiplex PCR reads with MiXCR, one row per CDR3 protein. The sample lists around 500,000 distinct CDR3 sequences, around 16% seen once, with approximately 25% in the top ten. The time point is: newly diagnosed GD, antithyroid drugs for less than 3 months. The TCR library was made from RNA that had been extracted from PBMCs in TRIzol. The same sample was also used in a study of T cells in Graves' hyperthyroidism and ophthalmopathy.

Sequencing was performed on peripheral blood mononuclear cells (PBMCs), taken at new diagnosis, from a patient treated with antithyroid drugs. The origin of the receptors is a woman aged 40-65 years with Graves disease.

This clonotype was seen many times. The chain carries TRBV12-3 or TRBV12-4 and TRBJ1-1; maybe TRBD1 (6 bases). The V end lost 6 bases, the J end lost 1 base, and 15 bases lay between the germline ends. The length of the CDR3 is 15 residues. DNA for the CDR3: TGTGCCAGCAGCATGCCGGGACACCAGAACACTGAAGCTTTCTTT. Translation gives CASSMPGHQNTEAFF.

The table lists this clonotype with a few counts. This rearrangement joins TRBV5-5 to TRBJ2-7; possibly TRBD1 for D (7 bases). Germline V gene sequence: CDR1 SGHKS, CDR2 YYEKEE (reference sequence). V lost 4 bases and J lost 2, with 16 bases in between. The length of the CDR3 is 15 residues. The CDR3 DNA is TGTGCCAGCAGCCCCTCAGGGGGGAAACCCTACGAGCAGTACTTC. It specifies CASSPSGGKPYEQYF.

The chain couples TRBV29-1 to TRBJ2-7; D may match TRBD1 or TRBD2 (5 bases each). CDR3 length: 13 amino acids. Trimming cost V 7 bases and J 3 bases, with 16 bases left between them. Germline CDR1 reads SQVTM; CDR2 reads ANQGSEA. CDR3 bases: TGCAGCGCCACAGGAGGTGCGGGCTACGAGCAGTACTTC. Its translation is CSATGGAGYEQYF.

This clonotype was found a few times. This chain links TRBV24-1 with TRBJ1-1; 8 nucleotides line up with TRBD1. CDR1 is KGHDR and CDR2 is SFDVKD in the germline V gene. The CDR3 has 13 residues. With 7 bases clipped from V and 1 base from J, the junction kept 1 base outside the gene matches. The CDR3 sequence is CATRGTGNTEAFF. CDR3 nucleotides: TGTGCCACCAGGGGGACAGGGAACACTGAAGCTTTCTTT.

This clonotype has a handful of counts. The chain has TRBV10-3 and TRBJ1-4; D call uncertain. CDR3 length: 15 residues. The germline V gene has CDR1 ENHRY and CDR2 SYGVKD. The ends were cut back, 2 bases at V and 4 bases at J, with 11 bases in the middle. CDR3 sequence: CAISEPAGINEKLFF. The DNA for the CDR3 is TGTGCCATCAGTGAGCCAGCGGGGATTAATGAAAAACTGTTTTTT.

This clonotype was recorded at least ten times. The genes are TRBV16 and TRBJ1-4; D unresolved. Germline CDR1 is KGHSY and CDR2 is FQNENV. Trimming removed 4 bases from V and 0 bases from J, with 12 bases in between. The CDR3 is 16 amino acids. DNA of the CDR3: TGTGCCAGCAGCCCCCCAAACAACCCAACTAATGAAAAACTGTTTTTT. This gives the protein CASSPPNNPTNEKLFF. Together with reference TRBV16 and TRBJ1-4, the CDR3 gives the full variable domain: GEEVAQTPKHLVRGEGQKAKLYCAPIKGHSYVFWYQQVLKNEFKFLISFQNENVFDETGMPKERFSAKCLPNSPCSLEIQATKLEDSAVYFCASSPPNNPTNEKLFFGSGTQLSVL.

This clonotype appeared many times. The chain links TRBV5-1 to TRBJ2-3, with 10 bases identical to TRBD1. The V segment lost 4 bases and the J segment 4 bases; nucleotides outside the gene matches: 12. The CDR3 has 17 amino acids. CDR1 is SGHRS and CDR2 is YFSETQ in the germline V gene. Here the CDR3 reads CASSPTDRGREADTQYF. The CDR3 bases are TGCGCCAGCAGCCCAACTGACAGGGGGCGCGAGGCAGATACGCAGTATTTT.

This clonotype was counted a few times. The gene calls are TRBV18 and TRBJ2-1; no definite D call. This CDR3 is built from 14 residues. Germline V gene lookup returns CDR1 KGHSH and CDR2 LQKENI. V was clipped by 0 bases and J by 6 bases, with 9 bases between them. The CDR3 bases are TGTGCCAGCTCACCACCCTCCAGCATCAATGAGCAGTTCTTC. Protein sequence: CASSPPSSINEQFF.

This clonotype was counted a few times. The chain couples TRBV18 to TRBJ2-7; D may be TRBD2 (6 bases). The CDR3 totals 15 residues. Looked up from germline, CDR1 is KGHSH and CDR2 is LQKENI. Between the trimmed V and J ends, which lost 6 bases and 0 bases, there was a span of 15 bases. The CDR3 is CASSPGAGSSYEQYF. CDR3 sequence (DNA): TGTGCCAGCTCTCCTGGCGCGGGGAGCTCCTACGAGCAGTACTTC. The variable domain in full, completed from reference TRBV18 and TRBJ2-7, reads NAGVMQNPRHLVRRRGQEARLRCSPMKGHSHVYWYRQLPEEGLKFMVYLQKENIIDESGMPKERFSAEFPKEGPSILRIQQVVRGDSAAYFCASSPGAGSSYEQYFGPGTRLTVT.

This clonotype was observed at least ten times. CDR3 residues: CASSVDRGDDHGYTF. CDR3 sequence (DNA): TGCGCCAGCAGCGTGGACAGGGGTGACGACCATGGCTACACCTTC. The rearrangement uses TRBV5-1 and TRBJ1-2, with 9 bases that match TRBD1. This CDR3 comprises 15 residues. Per the germline V gene, CDR1 is SGHRS and CDR2 is YFSETQ. J gave up 6 bases and V 4 bases, and 10 bases lay outside the gene matches.

This clonotype was picked up a small number of times. The genes are TRBV20-1 and TRBJ1-6, with D uncertain. Germline lookup yields CDR1 DFQATT and CDR2 SNEGSKA (reference sequence). V lost 1 base to trimming and J lost 0 bases, with 10 bases between them. The CDR3 is 16 amino acids. CDR3 amino acids: CSARVSGSSYNSPLHF. The CDR3 DNA follows: TGCAGTGCTAGAGTGTCGGGGAGCTCCTATAATTCACCCCTCCACTTT.

This clonotype was observed at least ten times. The rearrangement links TRBV18 to TRBJ1-2, with TRBD1 matching 8 bases. The CDR3 totals 14 residues. Germline V CDR1 and CDR2: KGHSH, LQKENI. V was clipped by 3 bases and J by 6 bases; unmatched bases: 6. CDR3: CASSPRDRTDGYTF. DNA of the CDR3: TGTGCCAGCTCACCTCGGGACAGGACCGATGGCTACACCTTC.

V and J are TRBV5-1 and TRBJ1-4; possibly TRBD1 for D (5 bases). Per the germline V gene, CDR1 is SGHRS and CDR2 is YFSETQ. The V gene lost 1 base and the J gene lost 3 bases, with 16 bases spanning the gap. There are 17 residues in the CDR3. This CDR3 reads CASSLRAQGVANEKLFF. The CDR3 DNA sequence: TGCGCCAGCAGCTTGCGGGCGCAGGGTGTGGCTAATGAAAAACTGTTTTTT.

The chain carries TRBV28 and TRBJ1-2, with TRBD1 matching over 8 bases. This CDR3 has 13 residues. CDR1 and CDR2 from the germline V gene are MDHEN and SYDVKM. The J segment lost 7 bases and the V segment lost 3 bases, leaving 4 bases of the junction unmatched. CDR3 sequence: CASSFQGAGGYTF. In DNA, the CDR3 is TGTGCCAGCAGTTTCCAGGGGGCGGGTGGCTACACCTTC.

This clonotype showed up just a few times. The chain joins TRBV12-5 to TRBJ1-1; no clear D. Germline loops: CDR1 LGHNT, CDR2 FRNRAP. V shed 3 bases and J shed 1 base, with 6 bases lying between them. The CDR3 covers 13 residues. The CDR3 sequence is CASGFKENTEAFF. In nucleotides, the CDR3 is TGTGCTAGTGGTTTTAAGGAGAACACTGAAGCTTTCTTT.

The CDR3 region is CSAVQVFGSGNTIYF. CDR3 nucleotides: TGCAGTGCTGTACAGGTTTTTGGATCTGGAAACACCATATATTTT. The J gene is TRBJ1-3, the V gene TRBV20-1, with D possibly TRBD1 on 5 matching bases. Trimming removed 5 bases from V and 1 base from J, with 15 bases in between. CDR1 DFQATT and CDR2 SNEGSKA come from the germline V gene (reference sequence). The CDR3 totals 15 residues.

V usage is TRBV5-1 and J usage is TRBJ2-1; D is perhaps TRBD1 (6 bases). This CDR3 contains 14 residues. Germline-derived CDR1 and CDR2 are SGHRS and YFSETQ. V shed 3 bases and J shed 9 bases, with 16 bases lying between them. The CDR3 DNA follows: TGCGCCAGCAGCTCGATTTACAGGGAAGGTGAGCAGTTCTTC. Translated, it gives CASSSIYREGEQFF.

V is TRBV6-1 and J is TRBJ2-5; a possible D gene is TRBD1 (6 bases). The CDR3 spans 12 residues. Per germline, CDR1 MNHNS and CDR2 SASEGT. V was clipped by 6 bases and J by 8 bases, with 13 bases between them. Here the CDR3 DNA reads TGTGCCAGCAGGGACAGTGGGATCACCCAGTACTTC. It specifies CASRDSGITQYF.

This chain joins TRBV4-1 and TRBJ2-3; no firm D call. The CDR3 has 16 amino acids. Deletions cut 0 bases from V and 1 base from J, with 11 bases between. Per the germline V gene, CDR1 is MGHRA and CDR2 is YSYEKL. The CDR3: CASSQDWGRGTDTQYF. The DNA for the CDR3 is TGCGCCAGCAGCCAAGATTGGGGTAGGGGCACAGATACGCAGTATTTT.

The V gene is TRBV6-2 or TRBV6-3, the J gene TRBJ1-6; D may be TRBD1 (5 bases). Germline V gene data show CDR1 as MNHEY and CDR2 as SVGEGT. CDR3 length: 12 residues. Between the trimmed V and J ends, which lost 8 bases and 4 bases, there was a span of 6 bases. The CDR3: CASEGYNSPLHF. In DNA form, the CDR3 reads TGTGCCAGCGAGGGGTATAATTCACCCCTCCACTTT.

This clonotype was counted at least ten times. V usage is TRBV3-1 and J usage is TRBJ2-1; D may match TRBD1 or TRBD2 (5 bases each). Germline V gene data show CDR1 as LGHDT and CDR2 as YNNKEL (reference sequence). CDR3 length: 14 amino acids. V lost 4 bases and J 4 bases, leaving 11 bases between the germline ends. CDR3 sequence (DNA): TGTGCCAGCAGCCCCCGGGACGGGTACAATGAGCAGTTCTTC. This translates into CASSPRDGYNEQFF.

This clonotype was observed a handful of times. V gene TRBV2 combines with J gene TRBJ1-3; D ambiguous. This CDR3 comprises 13 residues. The ends were cut back, 2 bases at V and 2 bases at J, with 4 bases in the middle. The germline V gene encodes CDR1 SNHLY and CDR2 FYNNEI. DNA of the CDR3: TGTGCCAGCAGTGAATCTGCTGGAAACACCATATATTTT. As protein: CASSESAGNTIYF.